One and the same sample provided the 6 T cell receptor beta chains below, sequenced in a study of technical replicates of blood from a handful of donors (dated by TCRdb to 2015 to 2018). The library was generated by the immunoSEQ multiplex PCR assay. This is the immuneACCESS table as TCRdb keeps it, with only in-frame sequences that have V and J called. A part of the clones is gone; compared with another copy, unresolved V genes explain less than half, and the rest is unexplained. This sample holds 55,000 to 75,000 clones; about 95% were observed only once. 3% of the sample comes from the top ten. The sequencing sample was made of PBMCs. The receptors come from a human donor in good health. Some clones in this sample may be carry-over from other donors' samples.

The V and J genes are TRBV6-6 and TRBJ2-2; the match to TRBD1 covers 9 bases. The CDR3 is 15 residues long. The trim removed 2 bases at V and 5 bases at J, leaving 3 bases unmatched. Germline lookup yields CDR1 MNHNY and CDR2 SVGAGI (reference sequence). The CDR3 reads CASSYRTGVTGELFF. The CDR3 DNA reads as TGTGCCAGCAGTTACCGGACAGGGGTTACCGGGGAGCTGTTTTTT.

The V and J genes are TRBV5-1 and TRBJ1-1; a possible D gene is TRBD1 (5 bases). The CDR3 is 14 amino acids. Germline V gene sequence: CDR1 SGHRS, CDR2 YFSETQ. Trimming cost V 6 bases and J 4 bases, with 16 bases left between them. This CDR3 is CASKEGFSGTEAFF. The DNA of the CDR3 is TGCGCCAGCAAGGAGGGGTTTTCGGGCACTGAAGCTTTCTTT.

In its sample, this clone was seen once. The rearrangement links TRBV7-3 to TRBJ1-3, with 9 bases identical to TRBD1. J lost 3 bases, V lost 6 bases, and 21 bases had no gene match. This CDR3 region has 20 residues. The germline V gene encodes CDR1 SGHTA and CDR2 FQGTGA. The CDR3 loop reads CASRPTQGTGPARSGNTIYF. For the CDR3, the DNA is TGTGCCAGCAGACCCACCCAAGGGACAGGGCCGGCTAGGAGTGGAAACACCATATATTTT.

This chain uses TRBV7-8 with TRBJ2-3, with 8 bases that match TRBD2. The germline V gene encodes CDR1 SGHVS and CDR2 FQNEAQ. This CDR3 contains 14 residues. J was trimmed by 5 bases and V by 5 bases; bases with no gene match: 6. The DNA for the CDR3 is TGTGCCAGCAGCGCCGGGGGGGCTATAGATACGCAGTATTTT. Translating gives CASSAGGAIDTQYF.

The rearrangement joins TRBV7-9 to TRBJ2-3, with D perhaps TRBD2 (6 bases). Trimming removed 0 bases from V and 4 bases from J, with 11 bases in between. Germline V CDR1 and CDR2: SEHNR, FQNEAQ (reference sequence). This CDR3 has 15 residues. CDR3 nucleotides: TGTGCCAGCAGCTTAGCTAGCGGCGTGGCAGATACGCAGTATTTT. The encoded protein is CASSLASGVADTQYF. The variable domain in full, with the rest retrieved from reference TRBV7-9 and TRBJ2-3, is DTGVSQNPRHKITKRGQNVTFRCDPISEHNRLYWYRQTLGQGPEFLTYFQNEAQLEKSRLLSDRFSAERPKGSFSTLEIQRTEQGDSAMYLCASSLASGVADTQYFGPGTRLTVL.

V is TRBV6-5 and J is TRBJ1-6, with D possibly being TRBD1 (5 bases). The CDR3 loop spans 15 amino acids. With 2 bases removed from V and 6 bases from J, the gap between germline ends came to 11 bases. Germline V CDR1 and CDR2: MNHEY, SVGAGI. The CDR3 is CASSYVGGANSPLHF. The DNA for the CDR3 is TGTGCCAGCAGTTACGTCGGTGGGGCTAATTCACCCCTCCACTTT.